Listed here are 17 T cell receptor beta chains from one sample, sequenced in a study of T cells in Graves' hyperthyroidism and ophthalmopathy. RNA transcripts gave rise to amplified TCR beta CDR3 regions. Researchers ran a first-round RT-PCR on the TCR CDR3 using the HTBI primer set. MiXCR was run by TCRdb on the multiplex PCR reads, yielding one entry per CDR3 protein. The sample shows under 250,000 distinct CDR3 sequences, about a sixth of them seen only once. The sequencing sample was made of blood. The source is a woman aged 45-60 years with Graves' hyperthyroidism.

This clonotype was counted only a few times. The genes are TRBV19 and TRBJ2-3, with D possibly matching TRBD1 (6 bases). V lost 1 base to trimming and J lost 13 bases, with 21 bases between them. CDR1 is LNHDA and CDR2 is SQIVND in the germline V gene (reference sequence). The CDR3 totals 15 residues. The CDR3 loop reads CASSIADSGTPIKYF. The DNA for the CDR3 is TGTGCCAGTAGTATAGCGGACTCCGGGACACCAATTAAGTATTTT.

This clonotype was seen more than once but under ten times. This chain connects TRBV24-1 to TRBJ2-1; 10 bases are a match to TRBD1. Germline CDR1 is KGHDR and CDR2 is SFDVKD. The CDR3 is made up of 14 amino acids. J gave up 12 bases and V 5 bases, and 9 bases lay outside the gene matches. In DNA, the CDR3 is TGTGCCACCAGTGGGACAGGGGGGCGACGTGGGCAGTTCTTC. Protein: CATSGTGGRRGQFF.

This clonotype was recorded many times. The CDR3 loop reads CASSLWGDTQYF. DNA for the CDR3: TGTGCCAGCAGCCTGTGGGGAGATACGCAGTATTTT. The chain carries TRBV11-2 and TRBJ2-3; no firm D call. Deletions cut 5 bases from V and 5 bases from J, with 8 bases between. Germline V gives CDR1 SGHAT, CDR2 FQNNGV. This CDR3 has 12 amino acids.

This clonotype was seen only a few times. The genes are TRBV19 and TRBJ2-1, with TRBD1 identical over 9 bases. CDR1 LNHDA and CDR2 SQIVND come from the germline V gene (reference sequence). V was clipped by 4 bases and J by 7 bases; unmatched bases: 5. This CDR3 is built from 14 residues. CDR3 amino acids: CASSTTGGRNEQFF. DNA for the CDR3: TGTGCCAGTAGTACGACAGGGGGTCGGAATGAGCAGTTCTTC.

This clonotype was seen at least ten times. The chain is built from TRBV12-3 or TRBV12-4 and TRBJ1-2; D is perhaps TRBD1 (5 bases). The CDR3 has 18 amino acids. V lost 0 bases and J lost 4, with 21 bases in between. The CDR3 DNA reads as TGTGCCAGCAGTTTAGCTTTGCAACCTCGGGACCGAGCCTATGGCTACACCTTC. Amino acids: CASSLALQPRDRAYGYTF.

The genes are TRBV4-2 and TRBJ1-2; 7 bases match TRBD1. CDR1 is LGHNA, CDR2 YNFKEQ, per germline. The CDR3 length is 16 residues. Trimming at V came to 0 bases and at J to 5 bases, leaving 9 bases not matched to a gene. CDR3 DNA: TGTGCCAGCAGCCAAGACAGGGGGACAGTTGCATATGGCTACACCTTC. It specifies CASSQDRGTVAYGYTF.

This clonotype has a count of ten or more. The chain couples TRBV28 to TRBJ2-7, with a weak D call TRBD2 (7 bases). From germline, CDR1 is MDHEN and CDR2 SYDVKM. CDR3 length equals 16 residues. Trimming shortened V by 5 bases and J by 3 bases, and 20 bases separated the two germline ends. CDR3 amino acids: CASSPQGAGTLYEQYF. CDR3 nucleotide sequence: TGTGCCAGCAGTCCCCAAGGAGCGGGGACACTCTACGAGCAGTACTTC.

A note on this clonotype: A clone one base away is much larger, so this may be a read error. The CDR3 end shows no conserved phenylalanine or tryptophan, and so a read error is likely. The chain recombines TRBV18 with TRBJ1-1; D is unclear. Trimming took off 0 bases at V and 0 bases at J, with 5 bases between the two ends. The CDR3 contains 14 residues. Per germline, CDR1 KGHSH and CDR2 LQKENI. The CDR3 is CASSPPFLNTEAFL. In DNA, the CDR3 is TGTGCCAGCTCACCACCGTTCCTGAACACTGAAGCTTTCCTT.

This clonotype was observed a handful of times. The J gene is TRBJ2-5, the V gene TRBV19, with 9 bases fitting TRBD2. The CDR3 sequence is 15 residues long. V gave up 6 bases and J gave up 1 base; unmatched junction bases: 6. Germline V gene data show CDR1 as LNHDA and CDR2 as SQIVND (reference sequence). CDR3 loop: CASSPVAGAQETQYF. CDR3 nucleotide sequence: TGTGCCAGTAGCCCCGTAGCGGGAGCCCAAGAGACCCAGTACTTC.

This clonotype was seen a handful of times. The chain has TRBV28 and TRBJ2-2, with 7 positions matching TRBD2. The junction had 9 bases not matched to a gene; V was cut back by 2 bases and J by 0 bases. The CDR3 extends over 18 amino acids. CDR1 and CDR2 from the germline V gene are MDHEN and SYDVKM. The CDR3 spells CASSLGGSGVANTGELFF. Written as DNA, the CDR3 is TGTGCCAGCAGTTTAGGCGGCAGCGGGGTCGCGAACACCGGGGAGCTGTTTTTT.

This clonotype has at least ten counts. The V gene is TRBV15, the J gene TRBJ2-4, with 8 positions matching TRBD1. Trimming cost V 1 base and J 0 bases; bases outside gene matches: 23. CDR1 and CDR2 (germline): LNHNV, YYDKDF (reference sequence). The CDR3 covers 23 residues. CDR3 region: CATSRVANPSTGERMRAKNIQYF. DNA of the CDR3: TGTGCCACCAGCAGAGTGGCCAACCCTTCGACAGGGGAGAGAATGCGAGCCAAAAACATTCAGTACTTC.

The V gene is TRBV20-1, the J gene TRBJ2-1; D call uncertain. CDR3 length equals 14 residues. V was trimmed by 0 bases and J by 0 bases, leaving 6 bases between them. Germline-derived CDR1 and CDR2 are DFQATT and SNEGSKA (reference sequence). The CDR3 protein is CSAREPGSYNEQFF. The CDR3 nucleotides read TGCAGTGCTAGAGAGCCCGGCTCCTACAATGAGCAGTTCTTC.

This clonotype showed up many times. The V gene is TRBV6-1, the J gene TRBJ1-2, with TRBD1 identical over 7 bases. Trimming at V came to 5 bases and at J to 8 bases, leaving 8 bases not matched to a gene. Germline V CDR1 and CDR2: MNHNS, SASEGT. The length of the CDR3 is 13 residues. The CDR3 DNA sequence: TGTGCCAGCAGTTCGACAGGGATCGGCGGCTACACCTTC. Amino acid sequence: CASSSTGIGGYTF.

This clonotype was seen more than once but under ten times. The chain joins TRBV20-1 to TRBJ1-1; D unclear. The CDR3 consists of 13 residues. Trimming removed 3 bases at V and 0 bases at J, with 8 bases between. Looked up from germline, CDR1 is DFQATT and CDR2 is SNEGSKA (reference sequence). CDR3 sequence: CSASATMNTEAFF. DNA for the CDR3: TGCAGTGCTAGTGCCACTATGAACACTGAAGCTTTCTTT.

The chain recombines TRBV9 with TRBJ2-1; 11 bases fit TRBD2. The germline CDR1 and CDR2 sequences are SGDLS and YYNGEE. CDR3 length: 16 amino acids. The V segment lost 0 bases and the J segment 2 bases; nucleotides outside the gene matches: 1. CDR3 DNA: TGTGCCAGCAGCGTAGTGACTAGCGGGACCTACAATGAGCAGTTCTTC. Its protein is CASSVVTSGTYNEQFF.

To note about this clonotype: This could be a read error, since a much larger clone is one nucleotide away. The J gene is TRBJ2-7, the V gene TRBV20-1; D uncertain. The CDR3 is 13 amino acids. Trimming left V 1 base short and J 6 bases short, with 13 bases between. Germline V CDR1 and CDR2: DFQATT, SNEGSKA (reference sequence). In DNA, the CDR3 is TGCAGTGCTAGAGCAACCTCGAACTGCGAGCAGTACTTC. Encoded protein: CSARATSNCEQYF.

This clonotype was picked up many times. V usage is TRBV2 and J usage is TRBJ2-7; D unresolved. The CDR3 has 12 amino acids. The germline V and J ends were trimmed by 5 bases and 2 bases, with 7 bases remaining between them. Germline-derived CDR1 and CDR2 are SNHLY and FYNNEI. The CDR3 is CASSTRPYEQYF. The CDR3 DNA is TGTGCCAGCAGTACCCGTCCCTACGAGCAGTACTTC.